These T cell receptor beta chains were read from a single sample in a study of CD8 T cells in Susac syndrome. Using its own MiXCR run on the immunoSEQ multiplex PCR reads, TCRdb lists one record per CDR3 protein. The data hold 77,000 or so distinct CDR3 sequences, with approximately 95% observed a single time. The specimen was CD8+ T cells from PBMCs. Receptors were obtained from a human donor with multiple sclerosis. CDR3s include the opening cysteine and the closing phenylalanine or tryptophan. A D gene is named only where the DNA matches it firmly. The size field is filled for only some rows; it gives once, few, many or a size class.

CDR3nt: TGTGCCAGCAGTCCGGGGATCCTCGAGCAGTACTTC; CDR3aa: CASSPGILEQYF; j_gene: TRBJ2-7; abundance: -; v_gene: TRBV11-2; d_gene: -
CDR3nt: TGTGCCTGGACCGAAGGGGTGGGTGGGAATGAGCAGTTCTTC; CDR3aa: CAWTEGVGGNEQFF; j_gene: TRBJ2-1; abundance: once; v_gene: TRBV30; d_gene: -
CDR3nt: TGTGCCAGCAGTTACTCAAGGGGAGGGGGCTACACCTTC; CDR3aa: CASSYSRGGGYTF; j_gene: TRBJ1-2; abundance: -; v_gene: TRBV6-5; d_gene: -
CDR3nt: TGCGCCAGCAGCTTGCCGGGGGGCCTTACCTATGGCTACACCTTC; CDR3aa: CASSLPGGLTYGYTF; j_gene: TRBJ1-2; abundance: -; v_gene: TRBV5-1; d_gene: -
CDR3nt: TGCAGCGTTGAAGAGGACTTTAGCTCCTACAATGAGCAGTTCTTC; CDR3aa: CSVEEDFSSYNEQFF; j_gene: TRBJ2-1; abundance: -; v_gene: TRBV29-1; d_gene: -
CDR3nt: TGTGCCAGCAGTTTCCGACAGGATTACGAGCAGTACTTC; CDR3aa: CASSFRQDYEQYF; j_gene: TRBJ2-7; abundance: -; v_gene: TRBV27; d_gene: -
CDR3nt: TGTGCCAGCAGACAAGGACTAGCGGGAGTTTCCAAAAACATTCAGTACTTC; CDR3aa: CASRQGLAGVSKNIQYF; j_gene: TRBJ2-4; abundance: -; v_gene: TRBV6-1; d_gene: TRBD2
CDR3nt: TGTGCCAGCAGTGGCGGGACAAGGTCTGAAGATACGCAGTATTTT; CDR3aa: CASSGGTRSEDTQYF; j_gene: TRBJ2-3; abundance: -; v_gene: TRBV6-1; d_gene: -
CDR3nt: TGCAGCGTTGAACTTGGAGGCGGCTACACCTTC; CDR3aa: CSVELGGGYTF; j_gene: TRBJ1-2; abundance: -; v_gene: TRBV29-1; d_gene: -
CDR3nt: TGCAGCGTGGGGAAGAGCTACGAGCAGTACTTC; CDR3aa: CSVGKSYEQYF; j_gene: TRBJ2-7; abundance: -; v_gene: TRBV29-1; d_gene: -
CDR3nt: TGTGCCAGCAGCCTAGGCCCGGGCTACGAGCAGTACTTC; CDR3aa: CASSLGPGYEQYF; j_gene: TRBJ2-7; abundance: -; v_gene: TRBV7-2; d_gene: -
CDR3nt: TGTGCTAGTGGTTCTTTTCGGATGGGGGATTTGAACACTGAAGCTTTCTTT; CDR3aa: CASGSFRMGDLNTEAFF; j_gene: TRBJ1-1; abundance: -; v_gene: TRBV12-5; d_gene: -
CDR3nt: TGTGCCAGCAGTTTAGGGGGGGACGAGCAGTACTTC; CDR3aa: CASSLGGDEQYF; j_gene: TRBJ2-7; abundance: few; v_gene: TRBV12-3/TRBV12-4; d_gene: -
CDR3nt: TGTGCCAGCTCACGCCGCCCTACCTCTTACCAAGAGACCCAGTACTTC; CDR3aa: CASSRRPTSYQETQYF; j_gene: TRBJ2-5; abundance: -; v_gene: TRBV18; d_gene: -
CDR3nt: TGTGCCAGCAGTTACTTGGGGAACACTGAAGCTTTCTTT; CDR3aa: CASSYLGNTEAFF; j_gene: TRBJ1-1; abundance: -; v_gene: TRBV6-2/TRBV6-3; d_gene: -
CDR3nt: TGTGCCAGCAGCTCCCTAGGGGGACGACGGACAGATACGCAGTATTTT; CDR3aa: CASSSLGGRRTDTQYF; j_gene: TRBJ2-3; abundance: -; v_gene: TRBV7-8; d_gene: -
CDR3nt: TGTGCCAGCAGCGGACAGGGACTAGCCAAAAACATTCAGTACTTC; CDR3aa: CASSGQGLAKNIQYF; j_gene: TRBJ2-4; abundance: -; v_gene: TRBV9; d_gene: -
CDR3nt: TGTGCCAGCAGTCCGAGGGTAGAGACCCAGTACTTC; CDR3aa: CASSPRVETQYF; j_gene: TRBJ2-5; abundance: -; v_gene: TRBV12-3/TRBV12-4; d_gene: -